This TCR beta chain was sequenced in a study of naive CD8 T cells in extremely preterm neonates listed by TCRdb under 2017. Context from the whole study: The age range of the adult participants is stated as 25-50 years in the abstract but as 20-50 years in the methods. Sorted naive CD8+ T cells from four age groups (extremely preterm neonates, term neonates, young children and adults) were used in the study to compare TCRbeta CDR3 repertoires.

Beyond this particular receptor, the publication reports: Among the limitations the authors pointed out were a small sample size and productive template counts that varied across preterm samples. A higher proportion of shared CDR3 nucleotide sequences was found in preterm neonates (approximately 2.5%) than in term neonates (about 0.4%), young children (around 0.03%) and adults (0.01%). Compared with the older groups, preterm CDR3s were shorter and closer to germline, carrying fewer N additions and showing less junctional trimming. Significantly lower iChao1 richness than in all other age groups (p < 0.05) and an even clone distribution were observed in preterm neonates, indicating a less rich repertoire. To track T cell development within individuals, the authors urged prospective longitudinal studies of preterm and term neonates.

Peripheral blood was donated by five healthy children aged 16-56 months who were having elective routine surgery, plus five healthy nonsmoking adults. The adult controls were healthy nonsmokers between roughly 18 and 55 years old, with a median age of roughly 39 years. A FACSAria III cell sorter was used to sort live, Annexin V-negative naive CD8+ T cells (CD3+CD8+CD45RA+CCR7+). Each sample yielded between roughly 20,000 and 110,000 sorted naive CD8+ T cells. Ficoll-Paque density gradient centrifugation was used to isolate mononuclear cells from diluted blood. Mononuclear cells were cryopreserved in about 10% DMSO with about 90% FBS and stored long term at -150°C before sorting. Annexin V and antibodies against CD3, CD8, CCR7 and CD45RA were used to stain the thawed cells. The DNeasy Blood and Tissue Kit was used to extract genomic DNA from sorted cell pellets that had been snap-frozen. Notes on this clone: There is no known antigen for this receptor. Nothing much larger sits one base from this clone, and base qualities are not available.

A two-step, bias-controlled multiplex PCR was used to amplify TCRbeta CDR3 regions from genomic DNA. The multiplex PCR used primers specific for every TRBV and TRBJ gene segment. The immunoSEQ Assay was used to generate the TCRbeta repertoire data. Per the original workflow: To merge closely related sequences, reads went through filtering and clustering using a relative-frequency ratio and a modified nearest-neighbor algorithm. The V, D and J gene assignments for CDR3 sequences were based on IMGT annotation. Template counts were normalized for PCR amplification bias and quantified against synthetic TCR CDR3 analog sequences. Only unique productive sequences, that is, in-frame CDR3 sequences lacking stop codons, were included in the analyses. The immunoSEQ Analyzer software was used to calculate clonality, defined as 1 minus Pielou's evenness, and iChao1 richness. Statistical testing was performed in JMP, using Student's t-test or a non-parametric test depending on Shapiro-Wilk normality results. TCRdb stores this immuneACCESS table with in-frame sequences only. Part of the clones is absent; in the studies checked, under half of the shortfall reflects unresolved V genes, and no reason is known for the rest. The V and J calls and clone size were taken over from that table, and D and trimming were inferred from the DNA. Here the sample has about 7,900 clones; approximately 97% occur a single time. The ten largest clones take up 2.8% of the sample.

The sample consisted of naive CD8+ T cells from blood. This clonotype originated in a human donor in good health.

CDR3 loop: CASSLGRSIFYGYTF. Here is the DNA: TGTGCCAGCAGCTTAGGGAGATCCATCTTCTATGGCTACACCTTC. The rearranged segments are TRBV5-8 and TRBJ1-2; the D gene cannot be resolved reliably. V and J lose 2 bases and 4 bases, and a span of 15 bases separates them. CDR1 is given as SGHTS and CDR2 as YDEGEE, both from the germline V gene. The CDR3 spans 15 residues, from the cysteine through the phenylalanine. Only the CDR3 DNA is retained, 45 bases long and in frame from the first base.